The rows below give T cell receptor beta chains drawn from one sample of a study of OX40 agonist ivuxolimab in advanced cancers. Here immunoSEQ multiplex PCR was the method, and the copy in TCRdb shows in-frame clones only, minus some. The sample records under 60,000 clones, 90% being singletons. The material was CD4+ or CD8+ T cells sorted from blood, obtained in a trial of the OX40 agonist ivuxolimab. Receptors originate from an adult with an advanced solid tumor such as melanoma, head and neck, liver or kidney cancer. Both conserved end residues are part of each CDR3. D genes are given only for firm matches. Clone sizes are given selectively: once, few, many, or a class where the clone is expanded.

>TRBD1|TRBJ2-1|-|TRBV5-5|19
TGTGCCAGCAGCTTCAAACAGGGGGCGCAGCGGCGGCTCTACAATGAGCAGTTCTTC
CASSFKQGAQRRLYNEQFF
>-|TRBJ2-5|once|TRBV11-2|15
TGTGCCAGCAGCCCCACCCGAACAGGGTTGGAGACCCAGTACTTC
CASSPTRTGLETQYF
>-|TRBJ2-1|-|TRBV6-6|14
TGTGCCAGCAGTTTTTCCGGATCCTACAATGAGCAGTTCTTC
CASSFSGSYNEQFF
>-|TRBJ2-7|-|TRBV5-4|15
TGTGCCAGCAGCTCACGGACCCTGCGCGGGTCCGAGCAGTACTTC
CASSSRTLRGSEQYF
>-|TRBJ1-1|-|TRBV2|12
TGTGCCAGCAGTTACAGGGACACTGAAGCTTTCTTT
CASSYRDTEAFF
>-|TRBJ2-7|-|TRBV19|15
TGTGCCAGTAGTGCTCTGGCCGGGAATCTTTACGAGCAGTACTTC
CASSALAGNLYEQYF
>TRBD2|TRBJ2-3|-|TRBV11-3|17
TGTGCCAGCAGCTTTTCTACGGGAGGAGGAGCGGCCGATACGCAGTATTTT
CASSFSTGGGAADTQYF
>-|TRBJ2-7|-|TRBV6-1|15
TGTGCCAGCAGTGGTGTGATAGGGATAGATAACGAGCAGTACTTC
CASSGVIGIDNEQYF
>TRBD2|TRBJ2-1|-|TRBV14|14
TGTGCCAGCAGCCAAGCCATAGCGGGAAAAGAGCAGTTCTTC
CASSQAIAGKEQFF
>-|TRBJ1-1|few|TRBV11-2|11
TGTGCCAGCAGCGGCTACTCTGAAGCTTTCTTT
CASSGYSEAFF
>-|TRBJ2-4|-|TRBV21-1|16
TGTGCCAGCAGCAAAGGGGCAGGGCTAGCCAAAAACATTCAGTACTTC
CASSKGAGLAKNIQYF
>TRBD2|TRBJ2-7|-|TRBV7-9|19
TGTGCCAGCAGCCTAGGTGGGACTAGCGGGAGGGGGAGCTCCTACGAGCAGTACTTC
CASSLGGTSGRGSSYEQYF
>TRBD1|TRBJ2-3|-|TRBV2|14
TGTGCCAGCACCAAGGGACAGAACACAGATACGCAGTATTTT
CASTKGQNTDTQYF
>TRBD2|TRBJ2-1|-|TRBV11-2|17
TGTGCCAGCAGCTTAGATGTAGGACTAGCGGGAGGGAATGAGCAGTTCTTC
CASSLDVGLAGGNEQFF
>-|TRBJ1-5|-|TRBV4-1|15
TGCGCCAGCAGCCAAGTGCAGACGAAAGGGGAGCCCCAGCATTTT
CASSQVQTKGEPQHF
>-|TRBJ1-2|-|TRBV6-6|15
TGTGCCAGCAGTTACTCGGCCCTTCCGGGCCATGGCTACACCTTC
CASSYSALPGHGYTF
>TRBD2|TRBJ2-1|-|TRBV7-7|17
TGTGCCAGCAGCTTAGGGATAGCGGGAGGGCCAAATAGTGAGCAGTTCTTC
CASSLGIAGGPNSEQFF
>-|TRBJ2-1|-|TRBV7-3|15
TGTGCCAGCAGCCTCTTAGGGCAGTCCTACAATGAGCAGTTCTTC
CASSLLGQSYNEQFF
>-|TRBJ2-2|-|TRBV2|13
TGTGCCAGCACGGGGACTTCCACCGGGGAGCTGTTTTTT
CASTGTSTGELFF
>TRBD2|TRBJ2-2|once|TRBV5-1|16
TGCGCCAGCAGCTCCGGAGCGGGAGGGGTCACCGGGGAGCTGTTTTTT
CASSSGAGGVTGELFF
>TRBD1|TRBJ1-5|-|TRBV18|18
TGTGCCAGCTCACCGGACAGGGAGGGGGGTTATAGCAATCAGCCCCAGCATTTT
CASSPDREGGYSNQPQHF
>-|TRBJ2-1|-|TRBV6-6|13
TGTGCCAGCAGCACTACTAGATACAATGAGCAGTTCTTC
CASSTTRYNEQFF
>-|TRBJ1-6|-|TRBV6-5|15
TGTGCCAGCAGTTACTCCCCGGGGAGGGATTCACCCCTCCACTTT
CASSYSPGRDSPLHF
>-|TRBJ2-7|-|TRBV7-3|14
TGTGCCAGCAGCCGCCCAAGGGGCTCCTACGAGCAGTACTTC
CASSRPRGSYEQYF
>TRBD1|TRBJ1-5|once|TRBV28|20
TGTGCCAGCAGTTCGGCCACAGGGGTGCAGGACCTTTATAGCAATCAGCCCCAGCATTTT
CASSSATGVQDLYSNQPQHF
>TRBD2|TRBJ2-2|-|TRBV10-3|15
TGTGCCATCAGACTAGCGGGTCCGAACACCGGGGAGCTGTTTTTT
CAIRLAGPNTGELFF
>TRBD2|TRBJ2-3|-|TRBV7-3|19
TGTGCCAGCAGCTTACAACCGACTAGCGGGAGGCGGGGCACAGATACGCAGTATTTT
CASSLQPTSGRRGTDTQYF
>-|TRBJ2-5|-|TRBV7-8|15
TGTGCCAGCAGCTTTACAGGGCGCGGTGGCGAGACCCAGTACTTC
CASSFTGRGGETQYF
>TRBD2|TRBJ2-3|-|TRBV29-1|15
TGCAGCGTTGGAGTTGGCGGGAGGGCCACAGATACGCAGTATTTT
CSVGVGGRATDTQYF
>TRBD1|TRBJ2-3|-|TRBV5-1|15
TGCGCCAGCAGCTTTCGACAGGGCAGCACAGATACGCAGTATTTT
CASSFRQGSTDTQYF
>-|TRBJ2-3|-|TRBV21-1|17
TGTGCCAGCGAGGCGGAGTCGCTAGCGGGAGAGAAAGATACGCAGTATTTT
CASEAESLAGEKDTQYF
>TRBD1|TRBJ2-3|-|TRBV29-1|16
TGCAGCGTGCAATCGGGGAGGGACAGGGGAACAGATACGCAGTATTTT
CSVQSGRDRGTDTQYF
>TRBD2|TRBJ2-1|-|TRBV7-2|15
TGTGCCAGCAACAAACTAGCGGGTGGATTTGATGAGCAGTTCTTC
CASNKLAGGFDEQFF
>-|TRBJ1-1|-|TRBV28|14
TGTGCCAGTCGTAGGGAGTTAGGGAGCACTGAAGCTTTCTTT
CASRRELGSTEAFF
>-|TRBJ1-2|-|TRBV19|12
TGTGCCAGTAGGATTCTAAACTATGGCTACACCTTC
CASRILNYGYTF
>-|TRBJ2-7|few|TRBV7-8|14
TGTGCCAGCAGCCGCCCAAGGGGCTCCTACGAGCAGTACTTC
CASSRPRGSYEQYF
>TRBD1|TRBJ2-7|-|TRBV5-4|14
TGTGCCAGCAGCATTGGGACAGGGGGTTGGGAGCAGTACTTC
CASSIGTGGWEQYF
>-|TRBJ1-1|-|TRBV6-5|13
TGTGCCAGCAGTTACGATTCTCACAGGCCGGTTTTCTTT
CASSYDSHRPVFF
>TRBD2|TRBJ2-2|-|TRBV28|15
TGTGCCAGCAGCCGGACTAGCGGGAACACCGGGGAGCTGTTTTTT
CASSRTSGNTGELFF
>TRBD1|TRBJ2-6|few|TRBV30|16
TGTGCCTGGAGTGAGACAGGGTTCTCTGGGGCCAACGTCCTGACTTTC
CAWSETGFSGANVLTF
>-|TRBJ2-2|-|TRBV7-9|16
TGTGCCAGCAGTCCCCTAGGGAGGCTAGTGGCCGGGGAGCTGTTTTTT
CASSPLGRLVAGELFF
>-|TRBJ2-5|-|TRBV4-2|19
TGTGCCAGCAGCCAAGATATGTCGACCGCCTTCCGGGCACAAGAGACCCAGTACTTC
CASSQDMSTAFRAQETQYF
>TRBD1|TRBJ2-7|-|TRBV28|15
TGTGCCAGCAGTCCAGGCGGGACAGGGGACTACGAGCAGTACTTC
CASSPGGTGDYEQYF
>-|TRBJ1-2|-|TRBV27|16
TGTGCCAGCAGTCCCGACCGTATACAGGTATTAAGAGGCTACACCTTC
CASSPDRIQVLRGYTF
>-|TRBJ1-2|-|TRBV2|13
TGTGCCAGTAGGCAGGAGGGTAGCTATGGCTACACCTTC
CASRQEGSYGYTF
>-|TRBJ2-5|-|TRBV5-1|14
TGCGCCAGCAGCCGGGGATGGGGTCTGGAGACCCAGTACTTC
CASSRGWGLETQYF
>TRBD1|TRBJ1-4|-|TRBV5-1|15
TGCGCCAGCAGTCGGACAGGTCAGGGTAATGAAAAACTGTTTTTT
CASSRTGQGNEKLFF
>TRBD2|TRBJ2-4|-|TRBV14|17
TGTGCCAGCAGCCCCCAGACGGCTAGCGGGTTCCTAAACATTCAGTACTTC
CASSPQTASGFLNIQYF
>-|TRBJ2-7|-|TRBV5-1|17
TGCGCCAGCAGCCCGGGGTCGAGCGGAAACAACCCCTACGAGCAGTACTTC
CASSPGSSGNNPYEQYF
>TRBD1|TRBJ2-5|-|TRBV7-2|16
TGTGCCAGCAGCTTAGCGCTGGGACAGGGGTGGGAGACCCAGTACTTC
CASSLALGQGWETQYF
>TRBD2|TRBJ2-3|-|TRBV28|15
TGTGCCAGCAGGATACTAGCGGGACGGGGAGATACGCAGTATTTT
CASRILAGRGDTQYF
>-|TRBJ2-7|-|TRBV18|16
TGTGCCAGCTCACGCAAAACCGGGTCGGGACCCTACGAGCAGTACTTC
CASSRKTGSGPYEQYF
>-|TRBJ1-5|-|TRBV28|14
TGTGCCAGCAGTCTGGGAGGGGATGTTCAGCCCCAGCATTTT
CASSLGGDVQPQHF
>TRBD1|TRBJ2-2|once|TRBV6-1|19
TGTGCCAGCAGTGAAGAATACGCAGGACAGGGGAGGTTCACCGGGGAGCTGTTTTTT
CASSEEYAGQGRFTGELFF